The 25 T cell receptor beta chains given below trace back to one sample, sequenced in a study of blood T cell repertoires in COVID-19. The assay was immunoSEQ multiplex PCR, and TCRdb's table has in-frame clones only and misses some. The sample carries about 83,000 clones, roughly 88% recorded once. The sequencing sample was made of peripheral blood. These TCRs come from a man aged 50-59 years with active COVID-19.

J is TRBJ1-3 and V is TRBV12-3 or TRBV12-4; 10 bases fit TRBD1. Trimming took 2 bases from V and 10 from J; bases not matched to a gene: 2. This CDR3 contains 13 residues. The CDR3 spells CASSLRTGGTIYF. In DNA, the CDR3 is TGTGCCAGCAGTTTAAGGACAGGGGGGACCATATATTTT.

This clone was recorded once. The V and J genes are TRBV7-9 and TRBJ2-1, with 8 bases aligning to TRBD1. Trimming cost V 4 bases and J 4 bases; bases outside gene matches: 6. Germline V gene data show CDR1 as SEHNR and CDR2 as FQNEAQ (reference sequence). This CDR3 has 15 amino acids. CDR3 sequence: CASSSDRAIYNEQFF. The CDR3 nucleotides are TGTGCCAGCAGCTCGGACAGGGCAATTTACAATGAGCAGTTCTTC.

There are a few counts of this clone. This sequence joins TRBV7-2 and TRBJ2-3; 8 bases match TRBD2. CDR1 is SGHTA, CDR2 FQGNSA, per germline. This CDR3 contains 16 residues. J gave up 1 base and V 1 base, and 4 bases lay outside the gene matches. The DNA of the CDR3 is TGTGCCAGCAGCTTAGTGGCGACTAGCGGCACAGATACGCAGTATTTT. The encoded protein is CASSLVATSGTDTQYF.

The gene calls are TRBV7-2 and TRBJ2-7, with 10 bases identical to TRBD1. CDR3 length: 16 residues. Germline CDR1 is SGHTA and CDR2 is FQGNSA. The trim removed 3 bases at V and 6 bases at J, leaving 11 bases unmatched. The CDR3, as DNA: TGTGCCAGCAGCTTGACTCCGGGACAGGGGATGGGCGAGCAGTACTTC. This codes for CASSLTPGQGMGEQYF.

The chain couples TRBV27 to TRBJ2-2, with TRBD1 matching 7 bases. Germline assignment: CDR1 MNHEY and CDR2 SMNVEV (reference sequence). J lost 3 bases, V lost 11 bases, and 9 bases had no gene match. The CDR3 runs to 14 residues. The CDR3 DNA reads TGTGCCTCCTGCCCCGGGACAGACACCGGGGAGCTGTTTTTT. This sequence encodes CASCPGTDTGELFF.

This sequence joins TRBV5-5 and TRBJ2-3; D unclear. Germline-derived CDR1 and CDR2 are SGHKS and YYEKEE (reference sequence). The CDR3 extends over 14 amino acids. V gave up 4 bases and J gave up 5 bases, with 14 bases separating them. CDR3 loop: CASSVGQVKDTQYF. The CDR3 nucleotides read TGTGCCAGCAGCGTTGGGCAAGTCAAAGATACGCAGTATTTT.

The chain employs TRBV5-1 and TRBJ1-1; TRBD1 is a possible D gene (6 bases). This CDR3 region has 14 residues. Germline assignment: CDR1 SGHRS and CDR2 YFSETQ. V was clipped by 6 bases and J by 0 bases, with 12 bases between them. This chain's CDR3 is CASTDSLMNTEAFF. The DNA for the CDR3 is TGCGCCAGCACGGACAGCCTCATGAACACTGAAGCTTTCTTT.

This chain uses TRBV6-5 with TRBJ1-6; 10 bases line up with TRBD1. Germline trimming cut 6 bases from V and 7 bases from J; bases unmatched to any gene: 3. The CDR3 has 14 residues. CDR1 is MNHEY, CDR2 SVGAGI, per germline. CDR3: CASSRQGANSPLHF. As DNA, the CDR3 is TGTGCCAGCAGCCGACAGGGGGCGAATTCACCCCTCCACTTT.

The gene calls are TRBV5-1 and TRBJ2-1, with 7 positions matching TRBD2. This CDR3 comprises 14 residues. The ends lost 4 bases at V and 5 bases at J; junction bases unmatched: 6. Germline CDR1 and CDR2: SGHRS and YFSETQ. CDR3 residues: CASSPGDYNNEQFF. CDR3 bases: TGCGCCAGCAGCCCGGGGGACTATAACAATGAGCAGTTCTTC.

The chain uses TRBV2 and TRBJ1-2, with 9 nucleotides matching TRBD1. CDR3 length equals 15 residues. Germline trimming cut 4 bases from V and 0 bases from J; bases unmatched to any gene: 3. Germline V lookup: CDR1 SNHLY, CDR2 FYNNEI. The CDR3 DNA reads TGTGCCAGCAGTGCGGGGACAGGGACTAACTATGGCTACACCTTC. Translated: CASSAGTGTNYGYTF.

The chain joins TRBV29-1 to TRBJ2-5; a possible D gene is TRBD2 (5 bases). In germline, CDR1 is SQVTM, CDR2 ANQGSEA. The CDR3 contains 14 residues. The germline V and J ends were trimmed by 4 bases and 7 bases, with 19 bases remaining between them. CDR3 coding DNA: TGCAGCGTTGCCCCCTCTCTAGCTTTGGGGACCCAGTACTTC. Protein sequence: CSVAPSLALGTQYF.

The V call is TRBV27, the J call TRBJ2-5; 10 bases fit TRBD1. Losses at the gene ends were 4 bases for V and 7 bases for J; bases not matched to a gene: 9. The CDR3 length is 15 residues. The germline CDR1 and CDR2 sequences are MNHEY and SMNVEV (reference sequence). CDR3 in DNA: TGTGCCAGCAGTTCTGGGACAGGGGAATATGGGACCCAGTACTTC. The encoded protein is CASSSGTGEYGTQYF.

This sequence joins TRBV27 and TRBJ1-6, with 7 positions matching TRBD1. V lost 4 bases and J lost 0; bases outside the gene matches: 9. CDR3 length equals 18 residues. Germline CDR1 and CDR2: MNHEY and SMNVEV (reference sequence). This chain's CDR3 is CASSSRGTNRSYNSPLHF. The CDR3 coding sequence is TGTGCCAGCAGTTCCAGGGGGACGAATCGCTCCTATAATTCACCCCTCCACTTT.

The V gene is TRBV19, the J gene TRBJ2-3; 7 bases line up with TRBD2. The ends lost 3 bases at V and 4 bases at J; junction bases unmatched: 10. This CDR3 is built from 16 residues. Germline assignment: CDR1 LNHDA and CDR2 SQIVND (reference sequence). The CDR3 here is CASSIFGGSASDTQYF. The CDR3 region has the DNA TGTGCCAGTAGTATCTTCGGCGGGAGTGCATCAGATACGCAGTATTTT. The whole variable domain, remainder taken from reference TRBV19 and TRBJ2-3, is DGGITQSPKYLFRKEGQNVTLSCEQNLNHDAMYWYRQDPGQGLRLIYYSQIVNDFQKGDIAEGYSVSREKKESFPLTVTSAQKNPTAFYLCASSIFGGSASDTQYFGPGTRLTVL.

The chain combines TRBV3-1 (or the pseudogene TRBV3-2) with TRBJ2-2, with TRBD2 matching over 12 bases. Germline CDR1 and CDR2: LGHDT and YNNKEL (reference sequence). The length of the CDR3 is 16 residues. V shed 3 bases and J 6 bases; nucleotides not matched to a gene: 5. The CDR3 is CASSQLTSGRPGELFF. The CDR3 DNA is TGTGCCAGCAGCCAGCTGACTAGCGGGAGACCCGGGGAGCTGTTTTTT.

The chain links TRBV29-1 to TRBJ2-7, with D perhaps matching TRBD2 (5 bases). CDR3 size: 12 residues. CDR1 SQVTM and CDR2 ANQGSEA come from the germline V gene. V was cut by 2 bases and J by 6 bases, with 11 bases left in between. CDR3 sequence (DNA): TGCAGCGTTGAACGTCCCGGACTCGAGCAGTACTTC. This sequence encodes CSVERPGLEQYF.

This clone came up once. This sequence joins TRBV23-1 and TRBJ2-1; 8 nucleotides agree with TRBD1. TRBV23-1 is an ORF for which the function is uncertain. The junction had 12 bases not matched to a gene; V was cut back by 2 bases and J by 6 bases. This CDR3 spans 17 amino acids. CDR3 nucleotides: TGCGCCAGCAGTCAAACCCTAAGGGACAGGTTGTTCAATGAGCAGTTCTTC. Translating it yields CASSQTLRDRLFNEQFF.

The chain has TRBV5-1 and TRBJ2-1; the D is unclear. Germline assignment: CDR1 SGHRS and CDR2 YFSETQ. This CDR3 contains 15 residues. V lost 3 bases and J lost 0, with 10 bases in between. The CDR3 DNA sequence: TGCGCCAGCAGCTCAGACCACAGCTCCTACAATGAGCAGTTCTTC. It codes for CASSSDHSSYNEQFF. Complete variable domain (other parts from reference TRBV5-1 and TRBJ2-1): KAGVTQTPRYLIKTRGQQVTLSCSPISGHRSVSWYQQTPGQGLQFLFEYFSETQRNKGNFPGRFSGRQFSNSRSEMNVSTLELGDSALYLCASSSDHSSYNEQFFGPGTRLTVL.

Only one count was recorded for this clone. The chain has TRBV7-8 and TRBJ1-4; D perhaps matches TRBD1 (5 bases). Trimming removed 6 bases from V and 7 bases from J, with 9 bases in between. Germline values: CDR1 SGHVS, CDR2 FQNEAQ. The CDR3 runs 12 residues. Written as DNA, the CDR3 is TGTGCCAGCAGTTTTGGGGCTGAAAAACTGTTTTTT. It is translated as CASSFGAEKLFF.

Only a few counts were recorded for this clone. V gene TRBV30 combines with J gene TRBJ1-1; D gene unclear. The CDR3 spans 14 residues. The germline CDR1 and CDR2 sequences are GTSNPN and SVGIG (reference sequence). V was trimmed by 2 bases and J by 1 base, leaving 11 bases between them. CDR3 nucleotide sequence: TGTGCCTGGAGTCGTCGACGGGAGAACACTGAAGCTTTCTTT. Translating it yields CAWSRRRENTEAFF. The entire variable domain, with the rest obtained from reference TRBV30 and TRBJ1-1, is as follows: SQTIHQWPATLVQPVGSPLSLECTVEGTSNPNLYWYRQAAGRGLQLLFYSVGIGQISSEVPQNLSASRPQDRQFILSSKKLLLSDSGFYLCAWSRRRENTEAFFGQGTRLTVV.

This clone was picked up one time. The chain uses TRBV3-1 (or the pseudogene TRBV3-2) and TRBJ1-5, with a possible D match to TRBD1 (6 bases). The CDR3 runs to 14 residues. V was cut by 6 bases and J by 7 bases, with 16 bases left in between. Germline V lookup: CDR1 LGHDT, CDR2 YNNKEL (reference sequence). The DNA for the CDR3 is TGTGCCAGCAGTCCCGACAGGACGACCCAGCCCCAGCATTTT. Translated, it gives CASSPDRTTQPQHF.

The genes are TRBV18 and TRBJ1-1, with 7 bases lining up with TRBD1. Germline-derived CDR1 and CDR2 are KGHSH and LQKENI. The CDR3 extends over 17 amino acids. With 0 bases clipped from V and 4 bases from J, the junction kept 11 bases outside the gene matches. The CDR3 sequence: CASSPPVRGRGGTEAFF. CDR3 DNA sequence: TGTGCCAGCTCACCACCGGTGAGGGGGCGGGGTGGCACTGAAGCTTTCTTT.

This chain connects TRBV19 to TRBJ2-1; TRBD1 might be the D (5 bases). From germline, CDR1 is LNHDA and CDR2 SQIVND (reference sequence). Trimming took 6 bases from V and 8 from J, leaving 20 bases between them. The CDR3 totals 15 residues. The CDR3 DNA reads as TGTGCCAGTAGACCGGACAACCCCGTTCGGGATGAGCAGTTCTTC. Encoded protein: CASRPDNPVRDEQFF.

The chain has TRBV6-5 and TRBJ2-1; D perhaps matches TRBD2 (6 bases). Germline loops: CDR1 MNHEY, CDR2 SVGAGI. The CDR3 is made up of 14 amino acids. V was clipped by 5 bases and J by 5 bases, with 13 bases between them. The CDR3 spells CASSSGSRNNEQFF. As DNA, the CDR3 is TGTGCCAGCAGTAGCGGGTCTCGCAACAATGAGCAGTTCTTC.

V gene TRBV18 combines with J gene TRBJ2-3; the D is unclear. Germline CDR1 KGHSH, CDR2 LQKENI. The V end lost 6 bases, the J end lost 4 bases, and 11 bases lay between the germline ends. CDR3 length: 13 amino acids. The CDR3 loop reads CASSPPSADTQYF. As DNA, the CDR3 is TGTGCCAGCTCCCCCCCCTCAGCAGATACGCAGTATTTT.